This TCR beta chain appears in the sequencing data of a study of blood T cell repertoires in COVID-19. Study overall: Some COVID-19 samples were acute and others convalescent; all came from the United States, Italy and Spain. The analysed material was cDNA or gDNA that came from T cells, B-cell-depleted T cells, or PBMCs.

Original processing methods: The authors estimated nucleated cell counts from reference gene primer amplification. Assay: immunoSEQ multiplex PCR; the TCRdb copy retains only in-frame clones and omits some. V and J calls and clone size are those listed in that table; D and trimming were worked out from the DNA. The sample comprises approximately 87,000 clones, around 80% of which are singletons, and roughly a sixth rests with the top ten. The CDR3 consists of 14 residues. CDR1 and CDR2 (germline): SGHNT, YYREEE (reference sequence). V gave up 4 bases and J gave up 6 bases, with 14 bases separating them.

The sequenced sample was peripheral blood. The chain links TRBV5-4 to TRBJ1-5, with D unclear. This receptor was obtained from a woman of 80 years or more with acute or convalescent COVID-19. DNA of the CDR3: TGTGCCAGCAGCCTGGTCCCCCAGTCTCAGCCCCAGCATTTT. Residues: CASSLVPQSQPQHF.